What follows are 32 T cell receptor beta chains derived from one specimen sequenced in a study of blood T cell repertoires in COVID-19. Repertoires were generated with immunoSEQ multiplex PCR, while TCRdb's copy carries only in-frame clones and drops some. This table holds about 180,000 clones, over 70% found once. Sequencing input: peripheral blood. Source of these receptors: a woman aged 40 to 50 with COVID-19, enrolled during active disease.

The genes are TRBV5-4 and TRBJ2-6, with D possibly TRBD2 on 6 matching bases. V was shortened by 4 bases and J by 4 bases, with 9 bases between the two germline ends. The CDR3 loop spans 14 amino acids. Germline V gene data show CDR1 as SGHNT and CDR2 as YYREEE (reference sequence). The CDR3 loop is CASSRDSGANVLTF. The DNA of the CDR3 is TGTGCCAGCAGCCGGGACTCAGGGGCCAACGTCCTGACTTTC.

The chain employs TRBV3-1 (or the pseudogene TRBV3-2) and TRBJ2-7; possible D gene TRBD2, 5 bases. The ends were cut back, 2 bases at V and 0 bases at J, with 14 bases in the middle. The CDR3 is made up of 16 amino acids. Germline V lookup: CDR1 LGHDT, CDR2 YNNKEL (reference sequence). The CDR3 DNA reads as TGTGCCAGCAGCCAAATTCGGGCTAGCCACTCCTACGAGCAGTACTTC. Its translation: CASSQIRASHSYEQYF.

The chain has TRBV29-1 and TRBJ2-7, with D tentatively TRBD1 (5 bases). This CDR3 contains 13 residues. CDR1 is SQVTM and CDR2 is ANQGSEA in the germline V gene. V was trimmed by 2 bases and J by 6 bases, leaving 14 bases between them. The DNA for the CDR3 is TGCAGCGTTGAACTTCTGACAGTTGGCGAGCAGTACTTC. Residues: CSVELLTVGEQYF.

The J gene is TRBJ2-7, the V gene TRBV2, with a weak D call TRBD2 (6 bases). Trimming shortened V by 5 bases and J by 4 bases, and 15 bases separated the two germline ends. In germline, CDR1 is SNHLY, CDR2 FYNNEI. There are 14 residues in the CDR3. CDR3: CASSHRGLIYEQYF. The CDR3 nucleotides read TGTGCCAGCAGTCACCGGGGACTTATTTACGAGCAGTACTTC.

This clone has only one observation. The chain employs TRBV6-5 and TRBJ1-1; D is uncertain. V lost 7 bases and J lost 1, with 13 bases in between. Germline V CDR1 and CDR2: MNHEY, SVGAGI. The CDR3 is 14 residues long. CDR3 coding DNA: TGTGCCAGCACCCCGACGGGTCGGAACACTGAAGCTTTCTTT. Translation: CASTPTGRNTEAFF.

The chain uses TRBV5-1 and TRBJ2-7; 8 bases line up with TRBD1. J gave up 0 bases and V 4 bases, and 6 bases lay outside the gene matches. The CDR3 loop spans 15 amino acids. CDR1 and CDR2 (germline): SGHRS, YFSETQ. The CDR3 bases are TGCGCCAGCAGCCCGACAGGGGATAGCTCCTACGAGCAGTACTTC. Protein product: CASSPTGDSSYEQYF.

This clone appeared a single time. V gene TRBV5-4 combines with J gene TRBJ2-7; the D gene is possibly TRBD2 (6 bases). CDR3 length: 14 residues. Germline values: CDR1 SGHNT, CDR2 YYREEE (reference sequence). V was shortened by 2 bases and J by 3 bases, with 12 bases between the two germline ends. CDR3 region: CASSFSGLLYEQYF. CDR3 DNA sequence: TGTGCCAGCAGCTTCTCGGGACTCCTCTACGAGCAGTACTTC.

This clone was detected only a few times. This chain joins TRBV28 and TRBJ1-6, with D perhaps TRBD1 (5 bases). V was clipped by 3 bases and J by 7 bases, with 10 bases between them. The CDR3 length is 14 residues. Germline assignment: CDR1 MDHEN and CDR2 SYDVKM. The CDR3 spells CASSFQGENSPLHF. CDR3 in DNA: TGTGCCAGCAGTTTTCAGGGTGAAAATTCACCCCTCCACTTT.

The chain combines TRBV14 with TRBJ2-7; D is unclear. There are 15 residues in the CDR3. The V and J ends lost 0 bases and 0 bases respectively, with 9 bases between them. Germline CDR1 is SGHDN and CDR2 is FVKESK. The CDR3 loop reads CASSQDPFSSYEQYF. Written as DNA, the CDR3 is TGTGCCAGCAGCCAAGATCCTTTTAGCTCCTACGAGCAGTACTTC.

This chain connects TRBV10-3 to TRBJ1-2; the match to TRBD1 covers 7 bases. In germline, CDR1 is ENHRY, CDR2 SYGVKD. The trim removed 3 bases at V and 7 bases at J, leaving 11 bases unmatched. The CDR3 runs to 15 residues. The CDR3 DNA sequence: TGTGCCATCAGTGAAACGACAGGGCCGACGGGTGGCTACACCTTC. It codes for CAISETTGPTGGYTF.

The genes are TRBV10-1 and TRBJ2-2; possible D gene TRBD2, 5 bases. The CDR3 loop spans 13 amino acids. Between the trimmed V and J ends, which lost 6 bases and 6 bases, there was a span of 11 bases. Germline CDR1 reads WNHNN; CDR2 reads SYGVQD (reference sequence). DNA for the CDR3: TGCGCCAGCAGCCCCTTCGGGGCCGGGGAGCTGTTTTTT. Translating it yields CASSPFGAGELFF.

V gene TRBV9 combines with J gene TRBJ2-1; possible D gene TRBD1, 6 bases. Germline V gene data show CDR1 as SGDLS and CDR2 as YYNGEE. V was pared by 0 bases and J by 2 bases, with 9 bases between. The CDR3 has 15 amino acids. CDR3 bases: TGTGCCAGCAGCGTAGCTGGACAGACCTACAATGAGCAGTTCTTC. It encodes CASSVAGQTYNEQFF.

The DNA of the CDR3 is TGTGCCAGCAGCTTAGAATTTGAAGGAAAGGAGGGCTACACCTTC. Protein product: CASSLEFEGKEGYTF. The chain has TRBV7-9 and TRBJ1-2; D is undetermined. CDR1 is SEHNR, CDR2 FQNEAQ, per germline (reference sequence). V gave up 1 base and J gave up 8 bases, with 17 bases separating them. The CDR3 sequence is 15 residues long.

This clone was observed once. The chain recombines TRBV5-1 with TRBJ2-3; TRBD2 aligns across 8 bases. The CDR3 length is 15 residues. V was pared by 2 bases and J by 5 bases, with 7 bases of the junction left unmatched. CDR1 SGHRS and CDR2 YFSETQ come from the germline V gene. In DNA, the CDR3 is TGCGCCAGCAGCTTTGGACTAGCACCAAGAGATACGCAGTATTTT. Protein: CASSFGLAPRDTQYF.

V gene TRBV3-1 (or the pseudogene TRBV3-2) combines with J gene TRBJ2-7; D may be TRBD2 (7 bases). Germline loops: CDR1 LGHDT, CDR2 YNNKEL (reference sequence). The CDR3 consists of 11 residues. The germline V and J ends were trimmed by 6 bases and 7 bases, with 10 bases remaining between them. In DNA form, the CDR3 reads TGTGCCAGCAGGGGGGGGGCGGAGCAGTACTTC. It encodes CASRGGAEQYF.

The gene calls are TRBV28 and TRBJ2-3, with 7 bases identical to TRBD1. The CDR3 extends over 15 amino acids. V was pared by 5 bases and J by 3 bases, with 8 bases of the junction left unmatched. Germline CDR1 is MDHEN and CDR2 is SYDVKM. This CDR3 is CASSQGQFGTDTQYF. The CDR3 DNA sequence: TGTGCCAGCAGTCAGGGACAGTTCGGAACAGATACGCAGTATTTT.

The rearrangement links TRBV7-2 to TRBJ2-5; tentatively, D is TRBD2 (6 bases). This CDR3 is built from 17 residues. V was shortened by 2 bases and J by 5 bases, with 21 bases between the two germline ends. From germline, CDR1 is SGHTA and CDR2 FQGNSA. Written as DNA, the CDR3 is TGTGCCAGCAGCTTAAGACCTGCGGGGCCCCCGGGGGAGACCCAGTACTTC. Translating it yields CASSLRPAGPPGETQYF.

This chain joins TRBV3-1 (or the pseudogene TRBV3-2) and TRBJ2-3; 14 bases align to TRBD2. CDR1 and CDR2 from the germline V gene are LGHDT and YNNKEL (reference sequence). The V and J ends lost 5 bases and 2 bases, in that order; junction bases with no gene match: 9. The CDR3 consists of 18 residues. The chain's CDR3 is CASSSPTSGRGVTDTQYF. CDR3 in DNA: TGTGCCAGCAGCTCCCCGACTAGCGGGAGGGGGGTCACAGATACGCAGTATTTT.

V and J are TRBV12-3 or TRBV12-4 and TRBJ2-4, with D uncertain. The V end lost 10 bases, the J end lost 14 bases, and 18 bases lay between the germline ends. The CDR3 loop spans 11 amino acids. CDR3 bases: TGTGCCACCCGATCCGGCAGCGAGGAGTACTTC. Amino acid sequence: CATRSGSEEYF.

The chain employs TRBV14 and TRBJ2-3, with 9 bases fitting TRBD2. CDR1 and CDR2 from the germline V gene are SGHDN and FVKESK. The CDR3 is 18 amino acids. With 4 bases clipped from V and 2 bases from J, the junction kept 13 bases outside the gene matches. This CDR3 is CASSPERTSGGTTDTQYF. The CDR3 bases are TGTGCCAGCAGCCCGGAAAGGACAAGCGGGGGGACCACAGATACGCAGTATTTT.

This clone showed up just once. J is TRBJ2-1 and V is TRBV2; the match to TRBD2 covers 9 bases. J lost 5 bases, V lost 4 bases, and 3 bases had no gene match. Germline V lookup: CDR1 SNHLY, CDR2 FYNNEI. The CDR3 has 14 amino acids. The CDR3 bases are TGTGCCAGCAGTGGCGGGGGGGCGGACAATGAGCAGTTCTTC. It is translated as CASSGGGADNEQFF. Full variable domain (outside the CDR3, taken from reference TRBV2 and TRBJ2-1): EPEVTQTPSHQVTQMGQEVILRCVPISNHLYFYWYRQILGQKVEFLVSFYNNEISEKSEIFDDQFSVERPDGSNFTLKIRSTKLEDSAMYFCASSGGGADNEQFFGPGTRLTVL.

This clone is a singleton in its sample. The chain employs TRBV24-1 and TRBJ1-1, with D maybe TRBD1 (6 bases). V was clipped by 6 bases and J by 5 bases, with 15 bases between them. Germline values: CDR1 KGHDR, CDR2 SFDVKD. The CDR3 is 14 residues long. CDR3 sequence (DNA): TGTGCCACCAGTCAACCTGGGAGGGGGACTGAAGCTTTCTTT. Translation: CATSQPGRGTEAFF.

The J gene is TRBJ1-1, the V gene TRBV19; D remains ambiguous. This CDR3 spans 18 amino acids. From germline, CDR1 is LNHDA and CDR2 SQIVND (reference sequence). Trimming removed 8 bases from V and 1 base from J, with 26 bases in between. CDR3 DNA sequence: TGTGCCAGTCGAACAGCCCGCCGGTCAGACATCAGGAACACTGAAGCTTTCTTT. Its protein product is CASRTARRSDIRNTEAFF.

CDR3 sequence (DNA): TGTGCCAGCAGCTCCAAGACTAGCGGGGTTAGCACAGATACGCAGTATTTT. This translates into CASSSKTSGVSTDTQYF. V gene TRBV7-3 combines with J gene TRBJ2-3, with 11 bases lining up with TRBD2. The CDR3 covers 17 residues. Trimming cost V 4 bases and J 0 bases; bases outside gene matches: 6. CDR1 SGHTA and CDR2 FQGTGA come from the germline V gene.

This chain joins TRBV29-1 and TRBJ1-1; D gene unclear. The CDR3 contains 13 residues. Per the germline V gene, CDR1 is SQVTM and CDR2 is ANQGSEA. Trimming removed 3 bases at V and 0 bases at J, with 8 bases between. The CDR3 nucleotides read TGCAGCGTTGACCGAGGCATGAACACTGAAGCTTTCTTT. Encoded protein: CSVDRGMNTEAFF.

The chain combines TRBV10-3 with TRBJ1-1; tentatively, D is TRBD1 (5 bases). The germline V gene has CDR1 ENHRY and CDR2 SYGVKD. V was cut by 4 bases and J by 4 bases, with 13 bases left in between. The length of the CDR3 is 14 residues. CDR3 nucleotides: TGTGCCATCAGTGGTGGGGCAGGGTTCACTGAAGCTTTCTTT. Translating gives CAISGGAGFTEAFF.

This clone was seen only a few times. This specimen includes other DNA sequences encoding the same CDR3. The chain joins TRBV2 to TRBJ1-2; D remains ambiguous. Germline values: CDR1 SNHLY, CDR2 FYNNEI. V lost 2 bases to trimming and J lost 4 bases, with 2 bases between them. The CDR3 runs 11 residues. Here the CDR3 reads CASSERYGYTF. The DNA of the CDR3 is TGTGCCAGCAGTGAACGCTATGGCTACACCTTC.

CDR3 region: CASGVNQNYGYTF. The CDR3 region has the DNA TGCGCCAGCGGAGTCAACCAGAACTATGGCTACACCTTC. The chain is built from TRBV5-1 and TRBJ1-2; D is undetermined. CDR1 SGHRS and CDR2 YFSETQ come from the germline V gene. Trimming pared 7 bases from V and 2 bases from J, leaving 12 bases between. This CDR3 is 13 amino acids long.

This clone was seen once. The rearrangement uses TRBV9 and TRBJ2-7; 7 nucleotides align to TRBD1. CDR1 is SGDLS and CDR2 is YYNGEE in the germline V gene. The CDR3 consists of 14 residues. V lost 4 bases to trimming and J lost 2 bases; unmatched junction nucleotides: 6. The CDR3 DNA sequence: TGTGCCAGCAGCTCCGGGGACAGACCCTACGAGCAGTACTTC. Translated, it gives CASSSGDRPYEQYF.

J is TRBJ2-2 and V is TRBV6-5; a weak D match, TRBD2 (5 bases). This CDR3 is 14 amino acids long. Germline loops: CDR1 MNHEY, CDR2 SVGAGI. With 6 bases removed from V and 7 bases from J, the gap between germline ends came to 15 bases. The CDR3 bases are TGTGCCAGCAGGTACATGGGGAGCCTCGGGGAGCTGTTTTTT. Translation gives CASRYMGSLGELFF.

This clone was seen a few times. The J gene is TRBJ2-1, the V gene TRBV3-1 (or the pseudogene TRBV3-2), with 9 bases fitting TRBD1. The germline V gene has CDR1 LGHDT and CDR2 YNNKEL (reference sequence). The V segment lost 1 base and the J segment 5 bases; nucleotides outside the gene matches: 3. The CDR3 covers 15 residues. The CDR3 nucleotides are TGTGCCAGCAGCCAAGGTGACAGGGGGAACAATGAGCAGTTCTTC. Residues: CASSQGDRGNNEQFF.

The genes are TRBV3-1 (or the pseudogene TRBV3-2) and TRBJ2-2, with D possibly being TRBD2 (6 bases). This CDR3 spans 14 amino acids. V gave up 6 bases and J gave up 2 bases, with 10 bases separating them. Germline V gene lookup returns CDR1 LGHDT and CDR2 YNNKEL (reference sequence). This CDR3 is CASRYGTNTGELFF. In DNA form, the CDR3 reads TGTGCCAGCAGGTACGGGACTAACACCGGGGAGCTGTTTTTT.